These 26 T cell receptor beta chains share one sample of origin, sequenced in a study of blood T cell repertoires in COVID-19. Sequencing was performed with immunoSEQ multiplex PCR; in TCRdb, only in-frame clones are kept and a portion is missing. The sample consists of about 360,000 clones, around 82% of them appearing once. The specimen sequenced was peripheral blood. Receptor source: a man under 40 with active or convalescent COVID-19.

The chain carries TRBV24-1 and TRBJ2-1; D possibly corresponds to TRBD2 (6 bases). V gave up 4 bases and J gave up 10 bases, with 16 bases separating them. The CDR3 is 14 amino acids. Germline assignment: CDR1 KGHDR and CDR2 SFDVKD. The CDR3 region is CATSDVVKGGEQFF. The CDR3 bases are TGTGCCACCAGTGACGTTGTTAAAGGAGGGGAGCAGTTCTTC.

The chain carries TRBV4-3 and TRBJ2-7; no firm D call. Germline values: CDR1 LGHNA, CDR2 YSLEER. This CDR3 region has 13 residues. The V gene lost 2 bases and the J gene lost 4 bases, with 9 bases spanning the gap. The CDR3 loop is CASSQNTMYEQYF. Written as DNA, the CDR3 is TGCGCCAGCAGCCAAAATACAATGTACGAGCAGTACTTC.

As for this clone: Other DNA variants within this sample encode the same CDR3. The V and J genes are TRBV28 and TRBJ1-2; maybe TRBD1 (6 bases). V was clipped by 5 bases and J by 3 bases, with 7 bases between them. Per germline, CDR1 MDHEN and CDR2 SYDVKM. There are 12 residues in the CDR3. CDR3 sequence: CASSTGYYGYTF. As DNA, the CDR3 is TGTGCCAGCAGTACAGGGTACTATGGCTACACCTTC.

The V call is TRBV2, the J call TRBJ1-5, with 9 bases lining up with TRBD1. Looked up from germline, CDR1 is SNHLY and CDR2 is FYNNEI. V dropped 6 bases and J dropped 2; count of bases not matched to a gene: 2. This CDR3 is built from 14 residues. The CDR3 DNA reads TGTGCCAGCAGCAGGACAGGGGGCAATCAGCCCCAGCATTTT. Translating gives CASSRTGGNQPQHF.

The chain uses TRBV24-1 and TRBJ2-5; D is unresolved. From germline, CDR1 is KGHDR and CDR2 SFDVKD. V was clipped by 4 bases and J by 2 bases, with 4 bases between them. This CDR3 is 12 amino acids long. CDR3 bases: TGTGCCACCAGTGACCAACAAGAGACCCAGTACTTC. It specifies CATSDQQETQYF.

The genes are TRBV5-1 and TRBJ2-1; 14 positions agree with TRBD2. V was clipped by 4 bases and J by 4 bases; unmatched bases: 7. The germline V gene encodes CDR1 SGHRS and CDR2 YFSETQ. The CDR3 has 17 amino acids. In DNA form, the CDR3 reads TGCGCCAGCAGCGGGGGACTAGCGGGAGTCCTATACAATGAGCAGTTCTTC. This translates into CASSGGLAGVLYNEQFF. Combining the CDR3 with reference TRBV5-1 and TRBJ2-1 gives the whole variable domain KAGVTQTPRYLIKTRGQQVTLSCSPISGHRSVSWYQQTPGQGLQFLFEYFSETQRNKGNFPGRFSGRQFSNSRSEMNVSTLELGDSALYLCASSGGLAGVLYNEQFFGPGTRLTVL.

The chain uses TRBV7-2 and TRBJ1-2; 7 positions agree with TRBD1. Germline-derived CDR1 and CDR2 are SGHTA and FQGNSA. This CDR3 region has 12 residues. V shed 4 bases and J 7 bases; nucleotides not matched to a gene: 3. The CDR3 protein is CASSSQGGGYTF. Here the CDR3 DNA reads TGTGCCAGCAGCTCCCAGGGGGGTGGCTACACCTTC.

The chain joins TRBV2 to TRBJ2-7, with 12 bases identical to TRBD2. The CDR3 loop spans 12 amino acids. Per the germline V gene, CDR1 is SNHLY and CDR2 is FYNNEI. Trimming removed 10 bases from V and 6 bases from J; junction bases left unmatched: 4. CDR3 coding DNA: TGTGCCATCCGACTAGCGGGGGTCGAGCAGTACTTC. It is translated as CAIRLAGVEQYF. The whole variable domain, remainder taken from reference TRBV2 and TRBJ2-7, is EPEVTQTPSHQVTQMGQEVILRCVPISNHLYFYWYRQILGQKVEFLVSFYNNEISEKSEIFDDQFSVERPDGSNFTLKIRSTKLEDSAMYFCAIRLAGVEQYFGPGTRLTVT.

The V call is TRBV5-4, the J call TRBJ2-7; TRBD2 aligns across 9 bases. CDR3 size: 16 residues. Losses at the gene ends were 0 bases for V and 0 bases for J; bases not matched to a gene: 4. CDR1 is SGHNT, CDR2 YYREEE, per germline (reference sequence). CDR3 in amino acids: CASSLEMTSGSYEQYF. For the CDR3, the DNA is TGTGCCAGCAGCTTGGAAATGACTAGCGGCTCCTACGAGCAGTACTTC. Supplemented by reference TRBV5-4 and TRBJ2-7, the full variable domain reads ETGVTQSPTHLIKTRGQQVTLRCSSQSGHNTVSWYQQALGQGPQFIFQYYREEENGRGNFPPRFSGLQFPNYSSELNVNALELDDSALYLCASSLEMTSGSYEQYFGPGTRLTVT.

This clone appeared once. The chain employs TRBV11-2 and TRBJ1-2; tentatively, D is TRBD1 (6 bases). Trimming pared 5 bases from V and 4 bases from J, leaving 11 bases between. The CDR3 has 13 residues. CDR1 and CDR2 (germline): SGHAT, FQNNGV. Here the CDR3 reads CASSINRVYGYTF. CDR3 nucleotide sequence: TGTGCCAGCAGCATTAACAGGGTCTATGGCTACACCTTC.

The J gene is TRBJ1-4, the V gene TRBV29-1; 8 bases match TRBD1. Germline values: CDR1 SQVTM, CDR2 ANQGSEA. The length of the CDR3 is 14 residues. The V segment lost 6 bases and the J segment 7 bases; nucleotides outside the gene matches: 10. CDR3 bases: TGCAGCGTATCCCGACAGGGGACGGGTGAAAAACTGTTTTTT. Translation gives CSVSRQGTGEKLFF.

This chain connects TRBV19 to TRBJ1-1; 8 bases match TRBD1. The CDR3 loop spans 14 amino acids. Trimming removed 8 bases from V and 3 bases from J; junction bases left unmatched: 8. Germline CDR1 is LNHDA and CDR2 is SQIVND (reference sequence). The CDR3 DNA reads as TGTGCCAGTTCGGGGACAGGTTACGACACTGAAGCTTTCTTT. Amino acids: CASSGTGYDTEAFF.

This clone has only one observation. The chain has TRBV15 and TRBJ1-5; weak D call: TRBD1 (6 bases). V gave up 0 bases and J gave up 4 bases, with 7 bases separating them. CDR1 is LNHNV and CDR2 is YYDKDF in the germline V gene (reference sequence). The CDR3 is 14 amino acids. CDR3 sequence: CATSRDRGNQPQHF. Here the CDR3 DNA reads TGTGCCACCAGCAGAGACAGGGGAAATCAGCCCCAGCATTTT.

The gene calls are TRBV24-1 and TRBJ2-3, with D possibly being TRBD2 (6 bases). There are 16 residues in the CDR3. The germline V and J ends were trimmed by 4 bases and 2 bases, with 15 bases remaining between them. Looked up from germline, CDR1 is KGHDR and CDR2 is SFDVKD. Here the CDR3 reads CATSDLTGTFTDTQYF. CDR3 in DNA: TGTGCCACCAGTGACCTAACCGGGACTTTCACAGATACGCAGTATTTT.

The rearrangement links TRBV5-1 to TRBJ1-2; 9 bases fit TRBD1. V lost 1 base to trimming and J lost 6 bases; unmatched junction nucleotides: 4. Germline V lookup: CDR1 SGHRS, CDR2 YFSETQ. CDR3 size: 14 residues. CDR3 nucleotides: TGCGCCAGCAGCTTGCACGACAGGGGGAATGGCTACACCTTC. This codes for CASSLHDRGNGYTF.

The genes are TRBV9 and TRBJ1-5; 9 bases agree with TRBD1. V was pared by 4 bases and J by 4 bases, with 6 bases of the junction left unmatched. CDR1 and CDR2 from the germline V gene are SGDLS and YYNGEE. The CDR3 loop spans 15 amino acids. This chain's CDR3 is CASSPGQGFNQPQHF. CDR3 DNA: TGTGCCAGCAGCCCGGGACAGGGTTTTAATCAGCCCCAGCATTTT.

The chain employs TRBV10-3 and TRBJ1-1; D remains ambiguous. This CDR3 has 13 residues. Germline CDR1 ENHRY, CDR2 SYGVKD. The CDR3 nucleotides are TGTGCTTCACTCGCAGACATGAACACTGAAGCTTTCTTT. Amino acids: CASLADMNTEAFF.

CDR3 nucleotides: TGTGCCAGCAGCTTATCCGCGGGGAGCTCCTACAATGAGCAGTTCTTC. Its protein product is CASSLSAGSSYNEQFF. The chain recombines TRBV7-2 with TRBJ2-1, with a tentative D call TRBD2 (6 bases). Germline V gene lookup returns CDR1 SGHTA and CDR2 FQGNSA. CDR3 length equals 16 residues. The germline V and J ends were trimmed by 2 bases and 0 bases, with 11 bases remaining between them.

CDR3 residues: CASSQRQVSSYEQYF. CDR3 in DNA: TGTGCCAGCAGCCAAAGACAGGTGAGCTCCTACGAGCAGTACTTC. The chain has TRBV3-1 (or the pseudogene TRBV3-2) and TRBJ2-7; maybe TRBD1 (6 bases). Trimming removed 2 bases from V and 0 bases from J, with 11 bases in between. Per germline, CDR1 LGHDT and CDR2 YNNKEL (reference sequence). The CDR3 length is 15 residues.

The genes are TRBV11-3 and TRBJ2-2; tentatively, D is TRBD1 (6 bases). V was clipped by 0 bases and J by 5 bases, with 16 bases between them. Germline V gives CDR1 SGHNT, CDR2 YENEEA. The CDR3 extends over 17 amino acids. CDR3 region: CASSLDLWTDETGELFF. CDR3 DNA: TGTGCCAGCAGCTTAGATCTGTGGACAGACGAAACCGGGGAGCTGTTTTTT.

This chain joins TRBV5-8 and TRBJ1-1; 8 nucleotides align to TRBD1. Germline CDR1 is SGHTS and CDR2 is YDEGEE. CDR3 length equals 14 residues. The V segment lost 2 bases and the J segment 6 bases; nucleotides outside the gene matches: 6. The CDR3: CASSLRTGRSEAFF. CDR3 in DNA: TGTGCCAGCAGCTTACGGACAGGGAGGTCTGAAGCTTTCTTT.

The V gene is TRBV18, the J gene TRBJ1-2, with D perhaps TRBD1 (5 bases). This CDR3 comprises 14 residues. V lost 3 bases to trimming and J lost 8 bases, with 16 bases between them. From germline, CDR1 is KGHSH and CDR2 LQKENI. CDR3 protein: CASSPTAGPEGYTF. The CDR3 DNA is TGTGCCAGCTCACCGACGGCGGGGCCGGAAGGCTACACCTTC.

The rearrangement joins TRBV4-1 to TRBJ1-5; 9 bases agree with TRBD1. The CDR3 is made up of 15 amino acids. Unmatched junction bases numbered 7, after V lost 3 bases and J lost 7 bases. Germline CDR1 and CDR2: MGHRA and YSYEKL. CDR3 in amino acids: CASSHYRGQGQPQHF. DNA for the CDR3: TGCGCCAGCAGCCACTACAGGGGGCAGGGCCAGCCCCAGCATTTT.

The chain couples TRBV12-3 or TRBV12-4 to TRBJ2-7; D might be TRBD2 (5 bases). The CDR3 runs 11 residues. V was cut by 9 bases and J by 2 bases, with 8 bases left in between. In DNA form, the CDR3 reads TGTGCCAGTAGCGTAACCTACGAGCAGTACTTC. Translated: CASSVTYEQYF.

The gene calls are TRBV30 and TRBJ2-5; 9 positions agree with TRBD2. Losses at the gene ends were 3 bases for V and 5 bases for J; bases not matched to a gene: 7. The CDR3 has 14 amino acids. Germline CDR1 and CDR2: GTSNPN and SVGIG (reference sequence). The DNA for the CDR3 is TGTGCCTGGAGGGGCGGGAGGGCCTTTGAGACCCAGTACTTC. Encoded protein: CAWRGGRAFETQYF.

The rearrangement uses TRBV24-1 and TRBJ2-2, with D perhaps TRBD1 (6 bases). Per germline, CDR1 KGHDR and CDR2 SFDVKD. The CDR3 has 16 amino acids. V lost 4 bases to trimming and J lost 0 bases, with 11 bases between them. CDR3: CATSDPTGPNTGELFF. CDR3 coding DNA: TGTGCCACCAGTGACCCGACAGGACCGAACACCGGGGAGCTGTTTTTT.